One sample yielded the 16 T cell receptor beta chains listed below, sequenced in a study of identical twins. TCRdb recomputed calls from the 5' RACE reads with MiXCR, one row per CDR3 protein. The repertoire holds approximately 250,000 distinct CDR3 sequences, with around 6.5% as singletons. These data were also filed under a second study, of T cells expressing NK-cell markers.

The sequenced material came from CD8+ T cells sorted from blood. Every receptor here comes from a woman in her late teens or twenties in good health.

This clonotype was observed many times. In nucleotides, the CDR3 is TGTGCCAGCAGCCAAATGGACAGGGGAACAGATACGCAGTATTTT. This translates into CASSQMDRGTDTQYF. This chain joins TRBV14 and TRBJ2-3, with 9 bases identical to TRBD1. The CDR3 has 15 amino acids. In germline, CDR1 is SGHDN, CDR2 FVKESK. V was pared by 2 bases and J by 3 bases, with 3 bases of the junction left unmatched.

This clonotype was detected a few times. DNA for the CDR3: TGTGCCAGCAGTTCCCAGGGGTCCTATTCCTACGAGCAGTACTTC. It encodes CASSSQGSYSYEQYF. The V and J genes are TRBV6-2 or TRBV6-3 and TRBJ2-7, with a weak D call TRBD1 (6 bases). V was pared by 4 bases and J by 1 base, with 14 bases between. Germline V gives CDR1 MNHEY, CDR2 SVGEGT. This CDR3 is 15 amino acids long.

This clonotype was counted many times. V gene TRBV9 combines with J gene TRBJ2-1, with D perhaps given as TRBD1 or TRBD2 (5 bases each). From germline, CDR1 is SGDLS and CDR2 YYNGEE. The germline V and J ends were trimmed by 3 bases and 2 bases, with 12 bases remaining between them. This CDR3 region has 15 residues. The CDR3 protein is CASSDDGATYNEQFF. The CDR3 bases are TGTGCCAGCAGCGACGACGGGGCAACCTACAATGAGCAGTTCTTC.

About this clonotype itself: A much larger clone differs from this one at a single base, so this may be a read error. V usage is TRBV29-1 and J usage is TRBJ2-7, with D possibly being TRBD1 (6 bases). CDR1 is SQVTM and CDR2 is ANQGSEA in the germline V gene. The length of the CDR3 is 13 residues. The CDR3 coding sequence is TGCAGCGTTCGGTGGGACACTGCCTACGAGCGGTACTTC. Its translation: CSVRWDTAYERYF.

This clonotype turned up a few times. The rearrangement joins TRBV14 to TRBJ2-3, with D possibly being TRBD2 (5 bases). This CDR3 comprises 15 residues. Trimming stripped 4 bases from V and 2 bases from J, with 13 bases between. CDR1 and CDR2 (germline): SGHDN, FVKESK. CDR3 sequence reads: CASSLAAVHTDTQYF. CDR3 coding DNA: TGTGCCAGCAGCCTGGCAGCGGTTCACACAGATACGCAGTATTTT. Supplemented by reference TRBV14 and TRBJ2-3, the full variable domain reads EAGVTQFPSHSVIEKGQTVTLRCDPISGHDNLYWYRRVMGKEIKFLLHFVKESKQDESGMPNNRFLAERTGGTYSTLKVQPAELEDSGVYFCASSLAAVHTDTQYFGPGTRLTVL.

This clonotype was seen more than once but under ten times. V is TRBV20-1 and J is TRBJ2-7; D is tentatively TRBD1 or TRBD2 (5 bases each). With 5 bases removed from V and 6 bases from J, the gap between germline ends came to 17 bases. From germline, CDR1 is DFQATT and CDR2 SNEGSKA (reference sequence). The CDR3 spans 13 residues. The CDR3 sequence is CSAEGPYDSEQYF. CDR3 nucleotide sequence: TGCAGTGCTGAGGGGCCCTATGACAGCGAGCAGTACTTC.

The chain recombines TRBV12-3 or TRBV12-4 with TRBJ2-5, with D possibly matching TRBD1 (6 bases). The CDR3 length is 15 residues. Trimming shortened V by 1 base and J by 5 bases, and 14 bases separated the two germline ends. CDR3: CASSLDREIWETQYF. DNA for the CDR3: TGTGCCAGCAGTTTAGACAGGGAGATCTGGGAGACCCAGTACTTC.

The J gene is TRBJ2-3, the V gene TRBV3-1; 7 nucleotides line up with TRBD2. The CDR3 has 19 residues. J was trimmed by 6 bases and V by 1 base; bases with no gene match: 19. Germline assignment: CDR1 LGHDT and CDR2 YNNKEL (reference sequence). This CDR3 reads CASSQGLVSGGRLGDTQYF. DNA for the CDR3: TGTGCCAGCAGCCAAGGGCTCGTATCGGGAGGCAGGTTGGGCGATACGCAGTATTTT.

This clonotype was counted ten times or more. The CDR3 loop reads CASTPGEETQYF. The CDR3 coding sequence is TGTGCCAGCACCCCAGGGGAAGAGACCCAGTACTTC. The V call is TRBV5-5, the J call TRBJ2-5; possible D gene TRBD1, 6 bases. The CDR3 contains 12 residues. V was pared by 6 bases and J by 3 bases, with 9 bases between. Germline V gene data show CDR1 as SGHKS and CDR2 as YYEKEE (reference sequence).

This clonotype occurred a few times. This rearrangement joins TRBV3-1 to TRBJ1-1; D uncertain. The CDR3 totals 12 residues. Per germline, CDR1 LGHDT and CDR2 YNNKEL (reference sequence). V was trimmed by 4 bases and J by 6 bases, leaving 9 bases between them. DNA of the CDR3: TGTGCCAGCAGCCTCGGAGACGCTGAAGCTTTCTTT. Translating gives CASSLGDAEAFF.

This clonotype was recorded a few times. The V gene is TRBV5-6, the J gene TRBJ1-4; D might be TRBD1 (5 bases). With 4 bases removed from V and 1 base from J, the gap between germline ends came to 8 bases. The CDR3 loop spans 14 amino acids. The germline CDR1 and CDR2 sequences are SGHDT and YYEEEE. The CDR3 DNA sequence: TGTGCCAGCAGCGGAGGGGAAACTAATGAAAAACTGTTTTTT. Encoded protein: CASSGGETNEKLFF.

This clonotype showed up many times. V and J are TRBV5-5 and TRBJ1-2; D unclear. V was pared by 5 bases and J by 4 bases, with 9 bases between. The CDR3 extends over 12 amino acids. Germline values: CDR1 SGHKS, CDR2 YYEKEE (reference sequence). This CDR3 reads CASSYTFYGYTF. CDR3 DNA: TGTGCCAGCAGTTACACCTTCTATGGCTACACCTTC.

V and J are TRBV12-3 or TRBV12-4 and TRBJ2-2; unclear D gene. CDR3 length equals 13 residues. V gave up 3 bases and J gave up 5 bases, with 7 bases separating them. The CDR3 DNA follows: TGTGCCAGCAGTTTCATTCGGACCGGGGAGCTGTTTTTT. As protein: CASSFIRTGELFF.

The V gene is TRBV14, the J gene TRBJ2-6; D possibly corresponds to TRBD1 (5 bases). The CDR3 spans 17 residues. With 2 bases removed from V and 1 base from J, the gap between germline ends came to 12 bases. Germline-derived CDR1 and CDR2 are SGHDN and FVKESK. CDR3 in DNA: TGTGCCAGCAGCCAAACAGGTTGGGGTTCTGGGGCCAACGTCCTGACTTTC. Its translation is CASSQTGWGSGANVLTF.

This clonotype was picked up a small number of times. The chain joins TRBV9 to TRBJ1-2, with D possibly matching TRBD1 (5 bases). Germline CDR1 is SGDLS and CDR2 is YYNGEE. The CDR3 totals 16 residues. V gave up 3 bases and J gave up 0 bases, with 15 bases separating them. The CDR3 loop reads CASSAGGGRTNYGYTF. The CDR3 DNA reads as TGTGCCAGCAGCGCTGGGGGAGGCAGGACTAACTATGGCTACACCTTC.

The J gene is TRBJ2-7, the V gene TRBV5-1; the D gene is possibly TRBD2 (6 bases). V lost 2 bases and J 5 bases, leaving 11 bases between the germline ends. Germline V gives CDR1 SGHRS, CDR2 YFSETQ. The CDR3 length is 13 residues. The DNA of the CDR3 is TGCGCCAGCAGCTTCCGGGGGTACGACGAGCAGTACTTC. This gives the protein CASSFRGYDEQYF.